The rows below give T cell receptor beta chains drawn from one sample of a study of blood T cells in healthy people across ages. TCRdb recomputed calls from the 5' RACE reads with MiXCR, one row per CDR3 protein. The data contain around 970,000 distinct CDR3 sequences, roughly half of them singletons. The sample consisted of blood. These receptors came from a woman between 55 and 75 years old in good health. The CDR3 runs from the conserved cysteine through the conserved F or W. The order of the fields is J gene, D gene, V gene, clone size, CDR3 DNA, CDR3 protein. The D gene is left open where the match is weak. Not every row has a clone size; where given, it reads once, few, many or a size class.

J: TRBJ2-3; D: TRBD1; V: TRBV4-3; size: -; DNA: TGCGCCAGCAGCCTTCTGACAGGGGGCCAGGATACGCAGTATTTT; CDR3: CASSLLTGGQDTQYF
J: TRBJ1-2; D: -; V: TRBV28; size: -; DNA: TGTGCCAGCAGTTTTCGGTCCCATCTTGGGGGCTACACCTTC; CDR3: CASSFRSHLGGYTF
J: TRBJ2-1; D: TRBD2; V: TRBV5-6; size: -; DNA: TGTGCCAGCAGCCAGTCGGGGGGGAGCTCCTACAATGAGCAGTTCTTC; CDR3: CASSQSGGSSYNEQFF
J: TRBJ2-1; D: TRBD2; V: TRBV30; size: -; DNA: TGTGCCTGGGGGGGGACTAGCGGGAGGTTGAATGAGCAGTTCTTC; CDR3: CAWGGTSGRLNEQFF
J: TRBJ1-5; D: TRBD1; V: TRBV28; size: -; DNA: TGTGCCAGCGAATCCCCGGGACAGGGGAATCAGCCCCAGCATTTT; CDR3: CASESPGQGNQPQHF
J: TRBJ2-7; D: TRBD2; V: TRBV3-1; size: -; DNA: TGTGCCAGCAGCCAAGTGACTAGCGGGACCTACGAGCAGTACTTC; CDR3: CASSQVTSGTYEQYF
J: TRBJ2-3; D: -; V: TRBV7-2; size: -; DNA: TGTGCCTGCAGCTTGGGTAGGCCGCCAGATACGCAGTATTTT; CDR3: CACSLGRPPDTQYF
J: TRBJ2-7; D: -; V: TRBV7-2; size: -; DNA: TGTGCCAGCAGCTTGTGGCCAGGATACGAGCAGTACTTC; CDR3: CASSLWPGYEQYF
J: TRBJ2-4; D: -; V: TRBV12-3/TRBV12-4; size: -; DNA: TGTGCCAGCACACTCGGGGCGGGAAGCGCACAAAACATTCAGTACTTC; CDR3: CASTLGAGSAQNIQYF
J: TRBJ2-7; D: TRBD2; V: TRBV27; size: -; DNA: TGTGCCAGCAGGCCTAGCGGGAGTGGAAACGAGCAGTACTTC; CDR3: CASRPSGSGNEQYF
J: TRBJ2-3; D: -; V: TRBV25-1; size: few; DNA: TGTGCCAGCACCTTCTTCGGAGATACGCAGTATTTT; CDR3: CASTFFGDTQYF
J: TRBJ2-7; D: TRBD1; V: TRBV4-1; size: -; DNA: TGCGCCAGCAGCCAGTTATCCGGGACAGACTACGAGCAGTACTTC; CDR3: CASSQLSGTDYEQYF
J: TRBJ1-4; D: -; V: TRBV30; size: -; DNA: TGTGCCTGGAGTCGACATTCTAATGAAAAACTGTTTTTT; CDR3: CAWSRHSNEKLFF
J: TRBJ2-7; D: -; V: TRBV20-1; size: -; DNA: TGCAGTGCCCGGGGGCTAGCGGTTTGCGAGCAGTACTTC; CDR3: CSARGLAVCEQYF
J: TRBJ2-1; D: -; V: TRBV2; size: -; DNA: TGTGCCAGCAGTGAATTGCGTTACAATGAGCAGTTCTTC; CDR3: CASSELRYNEQFF
J: TRBJ2-4; D: TRBD2; V: TRBV7-9; size: -; DNA: TGTGCCAGCAGCTATGGAGCGGGAGAGGTTGCCAAAGACATTCAGTACTTC; CDR3: CASSYGAGEVAKDIQYF
J: TRBJ2-5; D: TRBD2; V: TRBV28; size: -; DNA: TGTGCCAGCAGCCGACTAGCGGCTTACCAAGAGACCCAGTACTTC; CDR3: CASSRLAAYQETQYF
J: TRBJ2-1; D: -; V: TRBV5-5; size: -; DNA: TGTGCCAGCAACCTGATTAGGTCCAATGAGCAGTTCTTC; CDR3: CASNLIRSNEQFF
J: TRBJ1-5; D: TRBD1; V: TRBV28; size: -; DNA: TGTGCCAGCAGGGCACGGGGACAGGGGGCCATTCAGCCCCAGCATTTT; CDR3: CASRARGQGAIQPQHF
J: TRBJ1-3; D: -; V: TRBV12-3/TRBV12-4; size: -; DNA: TGTGCCAGCCGTCCCCAGGGAAACACCATATATTTT; CDR3: CASRPQGNTIYF
J: TRBJ2-3; D: -; V: TRBV6-2/TRBV6-3; size: -; DNA: TGTGCCAGCAGACCCGCAGACCAGCCGGATACGCAGTATTTT; CDR3: CASRPADQPDTQYF
J: TRBJ2-1; D: TRBD1; V: TRBV28; size: -; DNA: TGTGCCAGCAGTCATAGCTTCCCCCATCGGGACAGGGGTTTGTATGAGCAGTTCTTC; CDR3: CASSHSFPHRDRGLYEQFF
J: TRBJ2-7; D: -; V: TRBV7-6; size: -; DNA: TGTGCCAGCAGCTTAGAAGGGACGAGCGAGCAGTACTTC; CDR3: CASSLEGTSEQYF
J: TRBJ2-7; D: -; V: TRBV3-1; size: -; DNA: TGTGCCAGCAGCCCCCCCAGGGGGCTAGCGGGAAATGAGCAGTACTTC; CDR3: CASSPPRGLAGNEQYF
J: TRBJ1-2; D: TRBD1; V: TRBV4-3; size: few; DNA: TGCGCCAGCAGCCAAGAGGGGGACAGGGGCCGTTTGTCTGGCTACACCTTC; CDR3: CASSQEGDRGRLSGYTF
J: TRBJ1-6; D: -; V: TRBV12-3/TRBV12-4; size: -; DNA: TGTGCCAGCAGTTTTTCACAGGGAAATTCACCCCTCCACTTT; CDR3: CASSFSQGNSPLHF
J: TRBJ2-2; D: -; V: TRBV21-1; size: -; DNA: TGTGCCAGCAGCAAAGGGTTAGACAGCATCACCGGGGAGCTGTTTTTT; CDR3: CASSKGLDSITGELFF
J: TRBJ2-3; D: -; V: TRBV21-1; size: -; DNA: TGTGCCAGCAGCAAAGACGACAGCGGAGACACAGATACGCAGTATTTT; CDR3: CASSKDDSGDTDTQYF
J: TRBJ2-7; D: -; V: TRBV7-9; size: few; DNA: TGTGCCAGCAGCTTATCCTGGAACGAGCAGTACTTC; CDR3: CASSLSWNEQYF
J: TRBJ2-7; D: TRBD2; V: TRBV4-3; size: few; DNA: TGCGCCAGCAGCCTTGGACTAGCGGGAGAAATAAGCGAGCAGTACTTC; CDR3: CASSLGLAGEISEQYF
J: TRBJ2-3; D: TRBD1; V: TRBV10-3; size: -; DNA: TGTGCCATCAGACAGGGGGATACGCAGTATTTT; CDR3: CAIRQGDTQYF
J: TRBJ2-1; D: TRBD2; V: TRBV25-1; size: -; DNA: TGTGCCAGCACCAGCGGGAGGGCTTACAATGAGCAGTTCTTC; CDR3: CASTSGRAYNEQFF
J: TRBJ2-7; D: -; V: TRBV5-1; size: few; DNA: TGCGCCAGCAGCTTGGGGCAGATCGGCTACGAGCAGTACTTC; CDR3: CASSLGQIGYEQYF
J: TRBJ2-7; D: -; V: TRBV4-1; size: few; DNA: TGCGCCAGCAGCCCTACTAGGGCGTACGAGCAGTACTTC; CDR3: CASSPTRAYEQYF
J: TRBJ2-5; D: TRBD1; V: TRBV4-1; size: -; DNA: TGCGCCAGCAGCCAAGATAAGGGGGTGGGACAGCCTGGGGCCCAGTACTTC; CDR3: CASSQDKGVGQPGAQYF
J: TRBJ2-7; D: TRBD2; V: TRBV20-1; size: -; DNA: TGCAGTGGACTAGCGGGAGGCCGCGTGTACGAGCAGTACTTC; CDR3: CSGLAGGRVYEQYF
J: TRBJ2-3; D: -; V: TRBV4-3; size: -; DNA: TGCGCCAGCAGCCAAGATAGGCTGGTCACAGATACGCAGTATTTT; CDR3: CASSQDRLVTDTQYF
J: TRBJ2-7; D: -; V: TRBV4-1; size: -; DNA: TGCGCCAGCAGCCAGCTATACGCCGCTTACGAGCAGTACTTC; CDR3: CASSQLYAAYEQYF
J: TRBJ2-3; D: TRBD2; V: TRBV9; size: many; DNA: TGTGCCAGCAGCGCTAGCGGAGGCACAGATACGCAGTATTTT; CDR3: CASSASGGTDTQYF
J: TRBJ2-3; D: -; V: TRBV28; size: once; DNA: TGTGCCAGCAACATTCCTCTCGGGGCAACAGATACGCGGTATTTT; CDR3: CASNIPLGATDTRYF
J: TRBJ1-2; D: TRBD1; V: TRBV12-3/TRBV12-4; size: many; DNA: TGTGCCAGCAGTTTTGGGCAGGGGGTGGTTGGACTTGGCTACACCTTC; CDR3: CASSFGQGVVGLGYTF
J: TRBJ2-4; D: TRBD2; V: TRBV2; size: few; DNA: TGTGCCAGCAGTTGGACTAGCGCCAAAAACATTCAGTACTTC; CDR3: CASSWTSAKNIQYF
J: TRBJ2-5; D: -; V: TRBV7-2; size: -; DNA: TGTGCCAGCAGCAGGCATGGAGGGCCGCAAGAGACCCAGTACTTC; CDR3: CASSRHGGPQETQYF
J: TRBJ2-3; D: -; V: TRBV7-9; size: -; DNA: TGTGCCAGCAGCTCGATTGACACATATACGCAGTATTTT; CDR3: CASSSIDTYTQYF
J: TRBJ1-1; D: -; V: TRBV6-1; size: -; DNA: TGTGCCAGCAGTGATCCAAGGGGCACAAACACTGAAGCTTTCTTT; CDR3: CASSDPRGTNTEAFF
J: TRBJ2-3; D: -; V: TRBV12-3/TRBV12-4; size: few; DNA: TGTGCCAGCAGTTTAGAAAGGGTATTAACAGTTGATACGCAGTATTTT; CDR3: CASSLERVLTVDTQYF
J: TRBJ2-7; D: TRBD2; V: TRBV20-1; size: -; DNA: TGCAGTGCTAGCGGGGGATCGGGACTAGCGGGAGAAAGCTCCTACGAGCAGTACTTC; CDR3: CSASGGSGLAGESSYEQYF
J: TRBJ2-1; D: -; V: TRBV29-1; size: -; DNA: TGCAGCGTTGGGATGAGGGGTGAGCAGTTCTTC; CDR3: CSVGMRGEQFF
J: TRBJ2-1; D: TRBD2; V: TRBV28; size: few; DNA: TGTGCCAGCAGGCTCCTAGCGGGAGCTTACAATGAGCAGTTCTTC; CDR3: CASRLLAGAYNEQFF
J: TRBJ2-4; D: -; V: TRBV7-2; size: -; DNA: TGTGCCAGCAGCCCTATGCGAGAGGGGACGGCCAAAAACATTCAGTACTTC; CDR3: CASSPMREGTAKNIQYF
J: TRBJ2-7; D: TRBD2; V: TRBV7-9; size: -; DNA: TGTGCCAGCAGCTGGACTAGCGGGCCTGCCTACGAGCAGTACTTC; CDR3: CASSWTSGPAYEQYF
J: TRBJ2-1; D: -; V: TRBV4-1; size: few; DNA: TGCGCCAGCAGCACGCCTGGAGTAGTCTCCTACAATGAGCAGTTCTTC; CDR3: CASSTPGVVSYNEQFF
J: TRBJ2-1; D: -; V: TRBV27; size: few; DNA: TGTGCCAGCAGTCCCGGGACGGGAGTCGGCAATGAGCAGTTCTTC; CDR3: CASSPGTGVGNEQFF
J: TRBJ2-1; D: -; V: TRBV7-6; size: -; DNA: TGTGCCAGCAGAAGGATGGGCCTAGGCCCGAGCTCCTACAATGAGCAGTTCTTC; CDR3: CASRRMGLGPSSYNEQFF
J: TRBJ2-7; D: TRBD1; V: TRBV7-2; size: -; DNA: TGTGCCAGCAGCCCCTCGACAGGGTCCTACGAGCAGTACTTC; CDR3: CASSPSTGSYEQYF